Listed below are T cell receptor beta chains from one sample, sequenced in a study of PD-L1 blockade in urothelial cancer. Data came from immunoSEQ multiplex PCR; TCRdb stores just in-frame clones and leaves some out. Of some 40,000 clones listed, around 85% are singletons. Material: PBMCs, obtained around atezolizumab (anti-PD-L1) treatment. These receptors came from an elderly man with urothelial cancer. The CDR3 runs from the conserved cysteine through the conserved F or W. Each record gives: clone size, V gene, J gene, D gene, CDR3 DNA, CDR3 protein. The D gene is left open where the match is weak. Clone size is given for some rows only: seen once, a few or many times, or a class if the clone is expanded.

clone_size: .; v_call: TRBV5-1; j_call: TRBJ1-1; d_call: .; cdr3_nt: TGCGCCAGCAGCTTGGAGTGGAGGGGGAACACTGAAGCTTTCTTT; cdr3_aa: CASSLEWRGNTEAFF
clone_size: .; v_call: TRBV19; j_call: TRBJ2-6; d_call: .; cdr3_nt: TGTGCCAGTACCCTGGACGCGGGTGGGGCCAACGTCCTGACTTTC; cdr3_aa: CASTLDAGGANVLTF
clone_size: .; v_call: TRBV4-1; j_call: TRBJ2-7; d_call: .; cdr3_nt: TGCGCCAGCAGCCAAGGGCCCAGCACCAGGGGGGCGCCCTACGAGCAGTACTTC; cdr3_aa: CASSQGPSTRGAPYEQYF
clone_size: .; v_call: TRBV7-9; j_call: TRBJ2-3; d_call: TRBD1; cdr3_nt: TGTGCCAGCAGCCTCCTGACAGGGGTGAAGCCAGATACGCAGTATTTT; cdr3_aa: CASSLLTGVKPDTQYF
clone_size: once; v_call: TRBV29-1; j_call: TRBJ1-2; d_call: TRBD1; cdr3_nt: TGCAGCGTAGAACAGGGGGGCTATGGCTACACCTTC; cdr3_aa: CSVEQGGYGYTF
clone_size: .; v_call: TRBV7-9; j_call: TRBJ2-2; d_call: .; cdr3_nt: TGTGCCAGCAGCTTAGGTCCTTCGACCGGGGAGCTGTTTTTT; cdr3_aa: CASSLGPSTGELFF
clone_size: .; v_call: TRBV2; j_call: TRBJ2-5; d_call: .; cdr3_nt: TGTGCCAGCAGTGAGACAGGAGAGACCCAGTACTTC; cdr3_aa: CASSETGETQYF
clone_size: .; v_call: TRBV9; j_call: TRBJ1-3; d_call: .; cdr3_nt: TGTGCCAGCAGCGTAGTAGGCAGGCATCTTATTCACTCTGGAAACACCATATATTTT; cdr3_aa: CASSVVGRHLIHSGNTIYF
clone_size: .; v_call: TRBV10-2; j_call: TRBJ2-7; d_call: TRBD2; cdr3_nt: TGCGCCAGCAGGGGGACTAGCGGTTCCTACGAGCAGTACTTC; cdr3_aa: CASRGTSGSYEQYF
clone_size: once; v_call: TRBV9; j_call: TRBJ2-5; d_call: TRBD2; cdr3_nt: TGTGCCAGCAGCGTAGAGGGAGCGGGAGGGCCCTGGGAGACCCAGTACTTC; cdr3_aa: CASSVEGAGGPWETQYF
clone_size: .; v_call: TRBV30; j_call: TRBJ2-5; d_call: .; cdr3_nt: TGTGCCTGGAGAGGAGTCTTCCAAGAGACCCAGTACTTC; cdr3_aa: CAWRGVFQETQYF
clone_size: .; v_call: TRBV2; j_call: TRBJ2-1; d_call: TRBD1; cdr3_nt: TGTGCCAGCAGTGCCCGGGACAGGCTCTACAATGAGCAGTTCTTC; cdr3_aa: CASSARDRLYNEQFF
clone_size: .; v_call: TRBV4-3; j_call: TRBJ1-2; d_call: .; cdr3_nt: TGCGCCAGCAGCCCTAATCACTCAGGGGTCTATGGCTACACCTTC; cdr3_aa: CASSPNHSGVYGYTF
clone_size: .; v_call: TRBV5-6; j_call: TRBJ1-3; d_call: .; cdr3_nt: TGTGCCAGCAGCTTAAGGAGGGGAGGAAACACCATATATTTT; cdr3_aa: CASSLRRGGNTIYF
clone_size: .; v_call: TRBV4-3; j_call: TRBJ1-4; d_call: .; cdr3_nt: TGCGCCAGCAGCCAAGATCGGGGGGGTGTAGGAGAAAAACTGTTTTTT; cdr3_aa: CASSQDRGGVGEKLFF
clone_size: .; v_call: TRBV19; j_call: TRBJ2-1; d_call: TRBD1; cdr3_nt: TGTGCCAGTAGTCGTCGGGACAGGGGAAGCTCCTACAATGAGCAGTTCTTC; cdr3_aa: CASSRRDRGSSYNEQFF
clone_size: .; v_call: TRBV14; j_call: TRBJ1-2; d_call: TRBD1; cdr3_nt: TGTGCCAGCAGCCAAACCGGGACAGGGTCCTATGGCTACACCTTC; cdr3_aa: CASSQTGTGSYGYTF
clone_size: once; v_call: TRBV6-1; j_call: TRBJ1-2; d_call: .; cdr3_nt: TGTGCCAGCACCAAGGCCCGGGATCGTGGAGGCTACACCTTC; cdr3_aa: CASTKARDRGGYTF
clone_size: .; v_call: TRBV4-1; j_call: TRBJ2-7; d_call: TRBD2; cdr3_nt: TGCGCCAGCAGCCAAGATCGACTAGCGGGAGGCCAGCAGTACTTC; cdr3_aa: CASSQDRLAGGQQYF
clone_size: few; v_call: TRBV5-1; j_call: TRBJ2-5; d_call: TRBD2; cdr3_nt: TGCGCCAGCAGCTCGGATAGCGGGGGAGAGACCCAGTACTTC; cdr3_aa: CASSSDSGGETQYF
clone_size: .; v_call: TRBV5-4; j_call: TRBJ2-3; d_call: .; cdr3_nt: TGTGCCAGCAGCTTGGCTGTGGGAGGCCCCACAGATACGCAGTATTTT; cdr3_aa: CASSLAVGGPTDTQYF
clone_size: .; v_call: TRBV9; j_call: TRBJ2-1; d_call: TRBD1; cdr3_nt: TGTGCCAGCAGCGGAGACAGGGGGCGTGCGTACAATGAGCAGTTCTTC; cdr3_aa: CASSGDRGRAYNEQFF
clone_size: .; v_call: TRBV6-5; j_call: TRBJ2-2; d_call: .; cdr3_nt: TGTGCCAGCAGTTACTCTGGGGGGAAGGACACCGGGGAGCTGTTTTTT; cdr3_aa: CASSYSGGKDTGELFF
clone_size: .; v_call: TRBV11-2; j_call: TRBJ2-3; d_call: TRBD1; cdr3_nt: TGTGCCAGCAGCCCGAACAGGGGGAGCACAGATACGCAGTATTTT; cdr3_aa: CASSPNRGSTDTQYF
clone_size: .; v_call: TRBV21-1; j_call: TRBJ2-5; d_call: .; cdr3_nt: TGTGCCAGCATCAGATTGATGGGGGGTTTGGAGACCCAGTACTTC; cdr3_aa: CASIRLMGGLETQYF
clone_size: .; v_call: TRBV5-1; j_call: TRBJ2-2; d_call: .; cdr3_nt: TGCGCCAGCAGCCCAACTACAAACACCGGGGAGCTGTTTTTT; cdr3_aa: CASSPTTNTGELFF
clone_size: .; v_call: TRBV5-1; j_call: TRBJ1-1; d_call: TRBD1; cdr3_nt: TGCGCCAGCAGCTTGGCCCGGGCAGGGGGCTTCAGGACTGAAGCTTTCTTT; cdr3_aa: CASSLARAGGFRTEAFF
clone_size: .; v_call: TRBV30; j_call: TRBJ1-5; d_call: TRBD1; cdr3_nt: TGTGCCTGGAACCAGGGGGCGCCGGGTCAGCCCCAGCATTTT; cdr3_aa: CAWNQGAPGQPQHF
clone_size: .; v_call: TRBV10-1; j_call: TRBJ2-1; d_call: TRBD2; cdr3_nt: TGCGCCACCGCCCTAGCGGGAAGCAATGAGCAGTTCTTC; cdr3_aa: CATALAGSNEQFF
clone_size: .; v_call: TRBV19; j_call: TRBJ1-2; d_call: .; cdr3_nt: TGTGCCAGTAGCCTACAGGGCACGGATGGCTACACCTTC; cdr3_aa: CASSLQGTDGYTF
clone_size: .; v_call: TRBV7-8; j_call: TRBJ2-3; d_call: TRBD2; cdr3_nt: TGTGCCAGCAGCTCCCTCCTAGCGGGAAGTCCCACAGATACGCAGTATTTT; cdr3_aa: CASSSLLAGSPTDTQYF
clone_size: .; v_call: TRBV6-6; j_call: TRBJ2-1; d_call: .; cdr3_nt: TGTGCCAGCAGCGTGACTAGGGACAATGAGCAGTTCTTC; cdr3_aa: CASSVTRDNEQFF
clone_size: .; v_call: TRBV2; j_call: TRBJ2-1; d_call: TRBD1; cdr3_nt: TGTGCCAGCAGTGGGACAGGGGAGATGGGGCAGTTCTTC; cdr3_aa: CASSGTGEMGQFF
clone_size: .; v_call: TRBV20-1; j_call: TRBJ1-2; d_call: .; cdr3_nt: TGCAGAGGGGCCGAAGGCTATGGCTACACCTTC; cdr3_aa: CRGAEGYGYTF
clone_size: .; v_call: TRBV5-1; j_call: TRBJ2-3; d_call: TRBD2; cdr3_nt: TGCGCCAGCAGCGGCGCGGGGATAGCGGGAGGGAGGACAGATACGCAGTATTTT; cdr3_aa: CASSGAGIAGGRTDTQYF
clone_size: .; v_call: TRBV28; j_call: TRBJ2-5; d_call: TRBD2; cdr3_nt: TGTGCCAGCAGCCAGAACCGCGGGGGGCGAAGAGAGACCCAGTACTTC; cdr3_aa: CASSQNRGGRRETQYF
clone_size: .; v_call: TRBV6-5; j_call: TRBJ1-1; d_call: TRBD1; cdr3_nt: TGTGCCAGCAGTTACTCGGGACAGACGAACACTGAAGCTTTCTTT; cdr3_aa: CASSYSGQTNTEAFF
clone_size: once; v_call: TRBV28; j_call: TRBJ2-1; d_call: TRBD2; cdr3_nt: TGTGCCAGCAGTCGACTAGCGGGCTTCCTATACAATGAGCAGTTCTTC; cdr3_aa: CASSRLAGFLYNEQFF
clone_size: .; v_call: TRBV7-9; j_call: TRBJ2-7; d_call: TRBD1; cdr3_nt: TGTGCCAGCAGTCGACAGGGGAACGAGCAGTACTTC; cdr3_aa: CASSRQGNEQYF
clone_size: once; v_call: TRBV19; j_call: TRBJ2-7; d_call: TRBD1; cdr3_nt: TGTGCCAGTAGGCCTTCGACCGGGACAGTTACCTACGAGCAGTACTTC; cdr3_aa: CASRPSTGTVTYEQYF
clone_size: .; v_call: TRBV7-2; j_call: TRBJ2-7; d_call: TRBD1; cdr3_nt: TGTGCCAGCAGCTCCCCCGACAGGGCATCCGAGCAGTACTTC; cdr3_aa: CASSSPDRASEQYF
clone_size: .; v_call: TRBV7-2; j_call: TRBJ2-1; d_call: TRBD2; cdr3_nt: TGTGCCAGCAGCGTGACTAGCGGGATGTACAATGAGCAGTTCTTC; cdr3_aa: CASSVTSGMYNEQFF
clone_size: .; v_call: TRBV4-3; j_call: TRBJ2-3; d_call: TRBD2; cdr3_nt: TGCGCCAGCAGCCAAGAGTTTACTAGCGGGAGTTGGGGGGACACAGATACGCAGTATTTT; cdr3_aa: CASSQEFTSGSWGDTDTQYF
clone_size: once; v_call: TRBV5-1; j_call: TRBJ2-1; d_call: TRBD2; cdr3_nt: TGCGCCAGCAGCTTGGGACTAGCGGGAGGGTACAATGAGCAGTTCTTC; cdr3_aa: CASSLGLAGGYNEQFF
clone_size: .; v_call: TRBV5-8; j_call: TRBJ1-4; d_call: .; cdr3_nt: TGTGCCAGCAGCCCCCGAGCCAAGCCAACTAATGAAAAACTGTTTTTT; cdr3_aa: CASSPRAKPTNEKLFF
clone_size: .; v_call: TRBV27; j_call: TRBJ2-5; d_call: .; cdr3_nt: TGTGCCAGCAGTTTAGGGGTCGGGGGCCAAGAGACCCAGTACTTC; cdr3_aa: CASSLGVGGQETQYF
clone_size: .; v_call: TRBV21-1; j_call: TRBJ2-7; d_call: .; cdr3_nt: TGTGCCAGCAGCACCCCGAGGAGGCGGGAGCTGAGTCACGAGCAGTACTTC; cdr3_aa: CASSTPRRRELSHEQYF
clone_size: .; v_call: TRBV7-7; j_call: TRBJ2-1; d_call: .; cdr3_nt: TGTGCCAGCAGCTCGGTCCTAGCGACTGAGCAGTTCTTC; cdr3_aa: CASSSVLATEQFF
clone_size: .; v_call: TRBV18; j_call: TRBJ2-3; d_call: .; cdr3_nt: TGTGCCAGCTCACCACTACGGGCTGGGGGAGGTTCGGGAGATACGCAGTATTTT; cdr3_aa: CASSPLRAGGGSGDTQYF
clone_size: .; v_call: TRBV5-4; j_call: TRBJ2-3; d_call: TRBD2; cdr3_nt: TGTGCCAGCAGCACCGGGGGAGCGGGAGTAGGAGGCACAGATACGCAGTATTTT; cdr3_aa: CASSTGGAGVGGTDTQYF
clone_size: .; v_call: TRBV18; j_call: TRBJ1-4; d_call: .; cdr3_nt: TGTGCCAGCGCGTCCCGGACTCTTAATGAAAAACTGTTTTTT; cdr3_aa: CASASRTLNEKLFF
clone_size: .; v_call: TRBV28; j_call: TRBJ1-1; d_call: .; cdr3_nt: TGTGCCAGCATCGTAGGGGGGGCATTGAACACTGAAGCTTTCTTT; cdr3_aa: CASIVGGALNTEAFF
clone_size: .; v_call: TRBV9; j_call: TRBJ2-1; d_call: TRBD1; cdr3_nt: TGTGCCAGCAGCGCCCGGGACAGGCAATACAATGAGCAGTTCTTC; cdr3_aa: CASSARDRQYNEQFF